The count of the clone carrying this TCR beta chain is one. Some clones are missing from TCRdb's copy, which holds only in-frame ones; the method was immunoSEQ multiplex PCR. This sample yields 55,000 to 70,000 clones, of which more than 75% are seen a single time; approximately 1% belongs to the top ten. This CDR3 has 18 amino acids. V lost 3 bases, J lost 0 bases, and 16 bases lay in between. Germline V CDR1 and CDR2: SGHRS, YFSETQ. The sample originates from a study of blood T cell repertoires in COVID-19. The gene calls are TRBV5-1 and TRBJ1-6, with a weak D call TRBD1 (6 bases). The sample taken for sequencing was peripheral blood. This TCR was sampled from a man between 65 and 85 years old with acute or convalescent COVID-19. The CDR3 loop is CASSWGGHPSSYNSPLHF. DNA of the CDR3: TGCGCCAGCAGCTGGGGGGGACATCCGAGCTCCTATAATTCACCCCTCCACTTT.